Listed below are T cell receptor beta chains from one sample, sequenced in a study of OX40 agonist ivuxolimab in advanced cancers. The protocol was immunoSEQ multiplex PCR, while the TCRdb copy is restricted to in-frame clones and leaves out a portion. The sample lists over 50,000 clones, almost 85% seen once, with 4.5% to 5.5% in the top ten. The sample was CD4+ or CD8+ T cells sorted from blood, taken in a trial of the OX40 agonist ivuxolimab. All receptors derive from an adult with an advanced solid tumor such as melanoma, head and neck, liver or kidney cancer. Each CDR3 is given with its conserved first and last residue. A D gene is named only where the DNA matches it firmly. Some rows mark clone size as missing; the rest say once, few, many or name a class of expanded clone.

j_call,clone_size,d_call,cdr3_length,v_call,cdr3_nt,cdr3_aa
TRBJ2-7,NA,NA,14,TRBV6-4,TGTGCCAGCAGCCCGGGACCGGGGACCTACGAGCAGTACTTC,CASSPGPGTYEQYF
TRBJ1-6,NA,NA,13,TRBV5-1,TGCGCCAGCTTCGAGAGGGGTCGGTCACCCCTCCACTTT,CASFERGRSPLHF
TRBJ1-1,NA,NA,14,TRBV27,TGTGCCAGCAGTCCCTGGCTCAGGAACACTGAAGCTTTCTTT,CASSPWLRNTEAFF
TRBJ2-5,few,NA,13,TRBV29-1,TGCAGCGTTGAAGACCGGGTATGGGAGACCCAGTACTTC,CSVEDRVWETQYF
TRBJ2-7,NA,TRBD2,16,TRBV7-2,TGTGCCAGCAGCACCTTCGGACTAGCGGGAATATACGAGCAGTACTTC,CASSTFGLAGIYEQYF
TRBJ1-1,once,NA,14,TRBV6-4,TGTGCCAGCAGTGACTCAGGGAGAGTCACTGAAGCTTTCTTT,CASSDSGRVTEAFF
TRBJ2-2,NA,NA,13,TRBV19,TGTGCCAGTATTCCGGAACGGACCGGGGAGCTGTTTTTT,CASIPERTGELFF
TRBJ1-1,NA,NA,15,TRBV27,TGTGCCAGCAGTTATTCCAGAGGGCTGGGGACTGAAGCTTTCTTT,CASSYSRGLGTEAFF
TRBJ2-5,NA,TRBD2,16,TRBV11-2,TGTGCCAGCAGCTTTCAGGGACTAGCGGGAGGGGAGACCCAGTACTTC,CASSFQGLAGGETQYF
TRBJ2-7,NA,TRBD2,14,TRBV11-2,TGTGCCAGCAGAAAGGCCCTAGCGGGAGACGAGCAGTACTTC,CASRKALAGDEQYF
TRBJ2-1,NA,NA,14,TRBV5-4,TGTGCCAGCAGCTTGGGGGCAGGGGTAAATGAGCAGTTCTTC,CASSLGAGVNEQFF
TRBJ1-1,NA,NA,19,TRBV6-1,TGTGCCAGCAGGGAAACAGCTTCGGGCTTAATTTCCTTGAACACTGAAGCTTTCTTT,CASRETASGLISLNTEAFF
TRBJ2-3,NA,NA,15,TRBV19,TGTGCCAGTAGTATTGCCCAGGGTGCTACAGATACGCAGTATTTT,CASSIAQGATDTQYF
TRBJ2-2,NA,NA,11,TRBV20-1,TGCAGTGCCCTAAGGACCGGGGAGCTGTTTTTT,CSALRTGELFF
TRBJ2-3,NA,NA,15,TRBV5-5,TGTGCCAGCAGCTCACCTACTCTCGGGACAGATACGCAGTATTTT,CASSSPTLGTDTQYF
TRBJ1-5,NA,TRBD1,17,TRBV2,TGTGCCAGCGGGACAGGGCCCCCAGCGGGTTTAAATCAGCCCCAGCATTTT,CASGTGPPAGLNQPQHF
TRBJ1-1,NA,NA,13,TRBV6-5,TGTGCCACCATCACGTCCGGGAGTACTGAAGCTTTCTTT,CATITSGSTEAFF
TRBJ2-1,NA,TRBD1,14,TRBV5-5,TGTGCCAGCAGCCCCGGGACAGAATACAATGAGCAGTTCTTC,CASSPGTEYNEQFF
TRBJ1-5,NA,NA,13,TRBV6-5,TGTGCCAGCAGTTACTCTCCCGATCAGCCCCAGCATTTT,CASSYSPDQPQHF
TRBJ1-1,NA,TRBD1,14,TRBV7-2,TGTGCCAGCAGCTCCCCCGGGACAGGGATGGGGGCTTTCTTT,CASSSPGTGMGAFF
TRBJ2-1,medium-sized,TRBD2,15,TRBV4-2,TGTGCCAGCAGCCAAGAATCACTAGCGGGAGTTGAGCAGTTCTTC,CASSQESLAGVEQFF
TRBJ2-7,NA,TRBD2,15,TRBV5-4,TGTGCCAGCAGCCCGGGACTAGCGTTCTCCTACGAGCAGTACTTC,CASSPGLAFSYEQYF
TRBJ1-4,NA,NA,14,TRBV7-6,TGTGCCAGCAGCTTAAGAAGCACTAATGAAAAACTGTTTTTT,CASSLRSTNEKLFF
TRBJ1-4,few,NA,14,TRBV11-2,TGTGCCAGCAGCTTAAACCGGCAGGGGGAAAAACTGTTTTTT,CASSLNRQGEKLFF
TRBJ1-4,NA,NA,15,TRBV6-6,TGTGCCAGCAGACCGACGACGGTCGGGAATGAAAAACTGTTTTTT,CASRPTTVGNEKLFF
TRBJ1-3,once,NA,14,TRBV9,TGTGCCAGCAGCGCCAAGAGCTCTGGAAACACCATATATTTT,CASSAKSSGNTIYF
TRBJ1-5,NA,TRBD1,13,TRBV28,TGTGCCGGTTCAGGGGGGGGAATCCAGCCCCAGCATTTT,CAGSGGGIQPQHF
TRBJ2-1,NA,TRBD2,14,TRBV11-3,TGTGCCAGCAGCTTAGCGACTAGCGGGACTGAGCAGTTCTTC,CASSLATSGTEQFF
TRBJ1-3,NA,NA,12,TRBV19,TGTGCCAGTAGTACGACGGACTTCACCATATATTTT,CASSTTDFTIYF
TRBJ2-7,NA,NA,14,TRBV7-3,TGTGCCAGCAGCTTAAAGACAGGACCCTACGAGCAGTACTTC,CASSLKTGPYEQYF
TRBJ2-3,few,NA,15,TRBV7-6,TGTGCCAGCAGCCGGGACGGACGCTCCACAGATACGCAGTATTTT,CASSRDGRSTDTQYF
TRBJ2-2,NA,TRBD2,17,TRBV5-4,TGTGCCAGCAGCCCGGCAATTCTGGCGGGAGGGCCTGGGGAGCTGTTTTTT,CASSPAILAGGPGELFF
TRBJ2-5,NA,NA,15,TRBV11-2,TGTGCCAGCAGCTTGGGGTCTGGGGCGGGAGAGACCCAGTACTTC,CASSLGSGAGETQYF